Below, 14 T cell receptor beta chains from the same sample are listed, as sequenced in a study of cytomegalovirus exposure and HLA in healthy donors. Clones were read by immunoSEQ multiplex PCR, and TCRdb kept only the in-frame ones, dropping some. The sample contains fewer than 300,000 clones, approximately 90% of which appear only once. Sequenced material: PBMCs. These TCRs come from a woman in her late teens or twenties in good health and CMV-seronegative.

This sequence joins TRBV18 and TRBJ1-1, with TRBD1 matching 11 bases. Germline-derived CDR1 and CDR2 are KGHSH and LQKENI. The CDR3 contains 16 residues. The trim removed 3 bases at V and 4 bases at J, leaving 7 bases unmatched. The CDR3 nucleotides are TGTGCCAGCTCACCTGGGACAGGGGGTAAGGGCACTGAAGCTTTCTTT. Residues: CASSPGTGGKGTEAFF.

The gene calls are TRBV6-6 and TRBJ2-7, with 10 bases fitting TRBD1. The V and J ends lost 5 bases and 7 bases, in that order; junction bases with no gene match: 14. CDR1 and CDR2 from the germline V gene are MNHNY and SVGAGI (reference sequence). This CDR3 spans 16 amino acids. CDR3 amino acids: CASSTPLTGGAGEQYF. The CDR3 DNA follows: TGTGCCAGCAGTACCCCCCTGACAGGGGGCGCGGGTGAGCAGTACTTC.

This clone showed up just a few times. The rearrangement links TRBV29-1 to TRBJ1-2, with 7 bases identical to TRBD1. This CDR3 is 10 amino acids long. Germline V CDR1 and CDR2: SQVTM, ANQGSEA. The V gene end was trimmed by 6 bases and the J gene end by 6 bases; junction bases not matched to a gene: 1. The CDR3 nucleotides read TGCAGCGTACAGGGGAATGGCTACACCTTC. Protein sequence: CSVQGNGYTF.

V gene TRBV5-6 combines with J gene TRBJ2-1, with a possible D match to TRBD2 (6 bases). V was cut by 4 bases and J by 0 bases, with 17 bases left in between. Germline CDR1 is SGHDT and CDR2 is YYEEEE. The CDR3 contains 17 residues. CDR3 in DNA: TGTGCCAGCAGCCTCTCCTCTGGAGGGAGCTCCTACAATGAGCAGTTCTTC. It encodes CASSLSSGGSSYNEQFF.

The rearrangement joins TRBV2 to TRBJ1-5, with D possibly TRBD1 on 5 matching bases. There are 16 residues in the CDR3. CDR1 and CDR2 from the germline V gene are SNHLY and FYNNEI. V was pared by 4 bases and J by 5 bases, with 18 bases between. CDR3 DNA sequence: TGTGCCAGCAGTGTCGGGTTAGGGAGGGGAGATCAGCCCCAGCATTTT. Amino acid sequence: CASSVGLGRGDQPQHF.

The chain joins TRBV27 to TRBJ1-2; 8 bases map to TRBD1. The CDR3 covers 13 residues. The germline V gene encodes CDR1 MNHEY and CDR2 SMNVEV (reference sequence). The J segment lost 5 bases and the V segment lost 4 bases, leaving 3 bases of the junction unmatched. The CDR3 coding sequence is TGTGCCAGCAGTTCGACAGGGGTTTATGGCTACACCTTC. Amino acids: CASSSTGVYGYTF.

The rearrangement joins TRBV28 to TRBJ1-2, with D possibly being TRBD1 (6 bases). In germline, CDR1 is MDHEN, CDR2 SYDVKM. Trimming removed 4 bases at V and 3 bases at J, with 12 bases between. CDR3 size: 14 residues. The CDR3 is CASSSTGRDYGYTF. The CDR3 DNA follows: TGTGCCAGCAGTTCCACAGGGAGGGACTATGGCTACACCTTC.

The J gene is TRBJ1-4, the V gene TRBV28; 8 nucleotides match TRBD1. Germline CDR1 is MDHEN and CDR2 is SYDVKM. With V trimmed by 6 bases and J by 10 bases, 19 bases remained unmatched. The CDR3 covers 17 residues. This chain's CDR3 is CASRPTGAGRNGLKLFF. CDR3 bases: TGTGCCAGCAGACCGACAGGGGCGGGTCGGAATGGGCTAAAACTGTTTTTT.

This clone showed up just a few times. The gene calls are TRBV20-1 and TRBJ1-1; D remains ambiguous. The germline gives CDR1 DFQATT, CDR2 SNEGSKA (reference sequence). The CDR3 totals 11 residues. Trimming removed 3 bases from V and 3 bases from J, with 5 bases in between. CDR3 coding DNA: TGCAGTGCTAGCTCCCACACTGAAGCTTTCTTT. Its translation is CSASSHTEAFF.

J is TRBJ2-3 and V is TRBV5-1; a possible D gene is TRBD1 (6 bases). Trimming took off 0 bases at V and 0 bases at J, with 8 bases between the two ends. The CDR3 runs 15 residues. Germline V gene lookup returns CDR1 SGHRS and CDR2 YFSETQ. The CDR3 reads CASSLGDTSTDTQYF. The CDR3 DNA reads TGCGCCAGCAGCTTGGGGGACACGAGCACAGATACGCAGTATTTT. Using reference TRBV5-1 and TRBJ2-3 for the parts outside the CDR3, the full variable domain is KAGVTQTPRYLIKTRGQQVTLSCSPISGHRSVSWYQQTPGQGLQFLFEYFSETQRNKGNFPGRFSGRQFSNSRSEMNVSTLELGDSALYLCASSLGDTSTDTQYFGPGTRLTVL.

The gene calls are TRBV6-1 and TRBJ2-3; tentative D call: TRBD2 (6 bases). The CDR3 spans 14 residues. Germline V gene lookup returns CDR1 MNHNS and CDR2 SASEGT. Trimming cost V 3 bases and J 5 bases, with 12 bases left between them. The CDR3 sequence: CASSDSGRGDTQYF. In nucleotides, the CDR3 is TGTGCCAGCAGTGATAGCGGCCGGGGAGATACGCAGTATTTT.

The chain carries TRBV6-4 and TRBJ1-1; D is ambiguous. Germline CDR1 reads MRHNA; CDR2 reads SNTAGT. The V and J ends lost 4 bases and 1 base respectively, with 7 bases between them. The CDR3 runs to 13 residues. The CDR3 loop reads CASSAGENTEAFF. The CDR3 nucleotides are TGTGCCAGCAGTGCGGGTGAGAACACTGAAGCTTTCTTT.

The chain is built from TRBV27 and TRBJ1-2, with 9 bases lining up with TRBD1. With V trimmed by 6 bases and J by 3 bases, 5 bases remained unmatched. Germline-derived CDR1 and CDR2 are MNHEY and SMNVEV (reference sequence). The CDR3 has 14 amino acids. The CDR3 DNA sequence: TGTGCCAGCAGGACACAGGGGGCCGACTATGGCTACACCTTC. Protein product: CASRTQGADYGYTF.

V and J are TRBV6-6 and TRBJ1-1; D possibly corresponds to TRBD1 (5 bases). CDR1 is MNHNY and CDR2 is SVGAGI in the germline V gene (reference sequence). The CDR3 sequence is 14 residues long. The V gene lost 8 bases and the J gene lost 0 bases, with 13 bases spanning the gap. The CDR3 DNA is TGTGCCAGCTGGGAGCGGGGGATGAACACTGAAGCTTTCTTT. Encoded protein: CASWERGMNTEAFF.